These 5 T cell receptor beta chains originate from one sample sequenced in a study of shared clonotypes between healthy human individuals (dated by TCRdb to 2018 to 2020). The library was built by means of the immunoSEQ multiplex PCR assay. The table comes from immuneACCESS by way of TCRdb, which keeps in-frame sequences with V and J called. Part of the clones is missing from these tables; in studies checked, under half for an unresolved V gene and the rest for unknown reasons. This sample comprises nearly 750,000 clones, 55% to 75% of them detected only once. The ten largest make up roughly 1.8% of the sample. The specimen sequenced was memory CD4+ T cells sorted from blood. This sample's cell subset or site label indicates: CD45RA-negative fraction. These TCRs come from a woman aged 25 to 39 in good health.

V gene TRBV15 combines with J gene TRBJ2-1; TRBD2 matches at 9 bases. Looked up from germline, CDR1 is LNHNV and CDR2 is YYDKDF (reference sequence). CDR3 length equals 16 residues. J was trimmed by 4 bases and V by 1 base; bases with no gene match: 5. This CDR3 is CATSRGGTSSYNEQFF. The CDR3 nucleotides are TGTGCCACCAGCAGAGGGGGGACTAGCTCGTACAATGAGCAGTTCTTC.

This sequence joins TRBV7-9 and TRBJ2-3; 7 nucleotides align to TRBD1. The CDR3 extends over 17 amino acids. Germline CDR1 and CDR2: SEHNR and FQNEAQ (reference sequence). J was trimmed by 0 bases and V by 5 bases; bases with no gene match: 11. This CDR3 is CASSRRGWGQSTDTQYF. In nucleotides, the CDR3 is TGTGCCAGCAGCCGAAGGGGGTGGGGACAGAGCACAGATACGCAGTATTTT.

The gene calls are TRBV28 and TRBJ2-3; D possibly corresponds to TRBD1 (6 bases). The germline CDR1 and CDR2 sequences are MDHEN and SYDVKM. V was shortened by 0 bases and J by 1 base, with 8 bases between the two germline ends. The CDR3 totals 15 residues. The CDR3 DNA reads as TGTGCCAGCAGTTTATGGGGGGCCGGCACAGATACGCAGTATTTT. This gives the protein CASSLWGAGTDTQYF. Using reference TRBV28 and TRBJ2-3 for the parts outside the CDR3, the full variable domain is DVKVTQSSRYLVKRTGEKVFLECVQDMDHENMFWYRQDPGLGLRLIYFSYDVKMKEKGDIPEGYSVSREKKERFSLILESASTNQTSMYLCASSLWGAGTDTQYFGPGTRLTVL.

CDR3 amino acids: CASKGILNTEAFF. The CDR3 DNA follows: TGTGCCAGCAAAGGGATTCTGAACACTGAAGCTTTCTTT. The chain combines TRBV6-1 with TRBJ1-1; D is undetermined. This CDR3 comprises 13 residues. Trimming removed 7 bases at V and 0 bases at J, with 9 bases between. CDR1 and CDR2 from the germline V gene are MNHNS and SASEGT.

The gene calls are TRBV7-9 and TRBJ2-5; maybe TRBD1 (7 bases). Per germline, CDR1 SEHNR and CDR2 FQNEAQ (reference sequence). Trimming removed 7 bases from V and 5 bases from J, with 20 bases in between. CDR3 size: 15 residues. CDR3 DNA: TGTGCCAGCACCTCACTTGGACAGGCGGGGGAGACCCAGTACTTC. Amino acids: CASTSLGQAGETQYF.